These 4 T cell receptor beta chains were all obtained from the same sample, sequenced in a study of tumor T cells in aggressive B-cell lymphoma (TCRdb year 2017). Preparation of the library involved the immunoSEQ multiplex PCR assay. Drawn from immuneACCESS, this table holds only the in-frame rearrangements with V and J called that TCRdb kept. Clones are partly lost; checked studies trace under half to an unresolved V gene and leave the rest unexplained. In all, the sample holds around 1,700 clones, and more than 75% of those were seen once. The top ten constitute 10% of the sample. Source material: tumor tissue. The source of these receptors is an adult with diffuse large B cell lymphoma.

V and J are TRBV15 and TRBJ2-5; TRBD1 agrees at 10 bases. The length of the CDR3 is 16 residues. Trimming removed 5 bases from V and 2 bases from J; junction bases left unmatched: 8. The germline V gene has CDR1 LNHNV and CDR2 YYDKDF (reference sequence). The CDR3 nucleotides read TGTGCCACCAGCTCCCCTGGGGACAGGGGTCAAGAGACCCAGTACTTC. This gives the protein CATSSPGDRGQETQYF.

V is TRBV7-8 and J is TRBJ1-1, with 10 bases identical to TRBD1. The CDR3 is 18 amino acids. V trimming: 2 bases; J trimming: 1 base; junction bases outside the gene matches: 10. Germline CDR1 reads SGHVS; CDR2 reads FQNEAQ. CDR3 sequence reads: CASSLRDRGLWPNTEAFF. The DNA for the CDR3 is TGTGCCAGCAGCTTAAGGGACAGGGGATTATGGCCGAACACTGAAGCTTTCTTT. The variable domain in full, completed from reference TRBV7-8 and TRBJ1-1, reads GAGVSQSPRYKVAKRGQDVALRCDPISGHVSLFWYQQALGQGPEFLTYFQNEAQLDKSGLPSDRFFAERPEGSVSTLKIQRTQQEDSAVYLCASSLRDRGLWPNTEAFFGQGTRLTVV.

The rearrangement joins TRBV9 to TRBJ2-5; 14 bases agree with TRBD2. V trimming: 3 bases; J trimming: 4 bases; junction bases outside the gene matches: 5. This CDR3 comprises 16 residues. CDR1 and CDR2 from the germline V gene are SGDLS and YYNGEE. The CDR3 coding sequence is TGTGCCAGCAGCGCAGGGACTAGCGGGGGAGGAGAGACCCAGTACTTC. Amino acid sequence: CASSAGTSGGGETQYF.

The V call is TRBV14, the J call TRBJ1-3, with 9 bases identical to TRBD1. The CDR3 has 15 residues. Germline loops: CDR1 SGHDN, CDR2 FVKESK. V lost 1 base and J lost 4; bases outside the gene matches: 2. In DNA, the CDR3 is TGTGCCAGCAGCCAAGGCGGGACAGGGGGAAACACCATATATTTT. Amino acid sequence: CASSQGGTGGNTIYF. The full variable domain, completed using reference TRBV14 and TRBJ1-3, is EAGVTQFPSHSVIEKGQTVTLRCDPISGHDNLYWYRRVMGKEIKFLLHFVKESKQDESGMPNNRFLAERTGGTYSTLKVQPAELEDSGVYFCASSQGGTGGNTIYFGEGSWLTVV.